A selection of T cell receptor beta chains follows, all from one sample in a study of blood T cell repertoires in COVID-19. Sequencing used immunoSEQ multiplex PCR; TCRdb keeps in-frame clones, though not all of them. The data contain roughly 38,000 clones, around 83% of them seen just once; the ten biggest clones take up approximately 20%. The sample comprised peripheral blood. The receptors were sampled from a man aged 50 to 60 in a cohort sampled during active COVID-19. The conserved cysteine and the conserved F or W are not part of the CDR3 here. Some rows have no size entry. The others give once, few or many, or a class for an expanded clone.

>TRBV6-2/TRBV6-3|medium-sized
ASSLNEQGAEAF
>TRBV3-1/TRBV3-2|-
ASSQILDRRDEQF
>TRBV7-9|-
ASSWSNEDEQY
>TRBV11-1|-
ASSRGDGANVLT
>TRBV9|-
ASSVAPVSYEQY
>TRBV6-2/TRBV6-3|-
ASSYSDSVEQF
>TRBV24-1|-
ATSDARDSNQPQH
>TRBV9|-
ASSVGLSTDYNSPLH
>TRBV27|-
ASSLSGGSGGTQY
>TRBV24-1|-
ATSDLPDGKQF
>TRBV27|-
ASSFMGRVVSPLH
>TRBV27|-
ASSTGRLAGYNEQF
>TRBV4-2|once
ASSQDLPGLAGGNYNNEQF
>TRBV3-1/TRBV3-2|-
ASSKRTSGRVYEQF
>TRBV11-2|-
ASSQGLALQETQY
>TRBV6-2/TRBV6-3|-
ASSYRSRQPQH
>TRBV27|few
ASSFRGLVGNTIY
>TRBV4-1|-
ASSLRLAGGGEQF
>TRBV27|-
ASSPAGTGYNEQF
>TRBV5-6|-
ASSFSGRDEQF
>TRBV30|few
AWAPGGEKLF
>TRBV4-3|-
ASSQDRGGSYYEQY
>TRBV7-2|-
ASSVTNKPQH
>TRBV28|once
ASSSHSGATDTQY
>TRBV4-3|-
ASSQGPRENYGYT
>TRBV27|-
ASSFGLAGGSDTQY